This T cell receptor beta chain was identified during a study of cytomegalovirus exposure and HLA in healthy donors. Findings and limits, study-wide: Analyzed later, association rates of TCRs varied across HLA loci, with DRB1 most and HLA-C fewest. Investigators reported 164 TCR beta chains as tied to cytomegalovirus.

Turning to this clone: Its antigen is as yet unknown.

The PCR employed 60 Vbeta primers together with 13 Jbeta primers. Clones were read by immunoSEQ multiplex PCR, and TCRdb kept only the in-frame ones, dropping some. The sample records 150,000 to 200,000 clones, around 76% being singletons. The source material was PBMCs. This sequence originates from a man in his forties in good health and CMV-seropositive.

CDR3 nucleotides: TGTGCCAGCAGCTTAGATGGGCCTAGCGGGCCCAGAGATACGCAGTATTTT. The encoded protein is CASSLDGPSGPRDTQYF. This chain joins TRBV11-3 and TRBJ2-3, with 8 bases aligning to TRBD2. The CDR3 extends over 17 amino acids. CDR1 SGHNT and CDR2 YENEEA come from the germline V gene. V lost 0 bases to trimming and J lost 5 bases; unmatched junction nucleotides: 10.